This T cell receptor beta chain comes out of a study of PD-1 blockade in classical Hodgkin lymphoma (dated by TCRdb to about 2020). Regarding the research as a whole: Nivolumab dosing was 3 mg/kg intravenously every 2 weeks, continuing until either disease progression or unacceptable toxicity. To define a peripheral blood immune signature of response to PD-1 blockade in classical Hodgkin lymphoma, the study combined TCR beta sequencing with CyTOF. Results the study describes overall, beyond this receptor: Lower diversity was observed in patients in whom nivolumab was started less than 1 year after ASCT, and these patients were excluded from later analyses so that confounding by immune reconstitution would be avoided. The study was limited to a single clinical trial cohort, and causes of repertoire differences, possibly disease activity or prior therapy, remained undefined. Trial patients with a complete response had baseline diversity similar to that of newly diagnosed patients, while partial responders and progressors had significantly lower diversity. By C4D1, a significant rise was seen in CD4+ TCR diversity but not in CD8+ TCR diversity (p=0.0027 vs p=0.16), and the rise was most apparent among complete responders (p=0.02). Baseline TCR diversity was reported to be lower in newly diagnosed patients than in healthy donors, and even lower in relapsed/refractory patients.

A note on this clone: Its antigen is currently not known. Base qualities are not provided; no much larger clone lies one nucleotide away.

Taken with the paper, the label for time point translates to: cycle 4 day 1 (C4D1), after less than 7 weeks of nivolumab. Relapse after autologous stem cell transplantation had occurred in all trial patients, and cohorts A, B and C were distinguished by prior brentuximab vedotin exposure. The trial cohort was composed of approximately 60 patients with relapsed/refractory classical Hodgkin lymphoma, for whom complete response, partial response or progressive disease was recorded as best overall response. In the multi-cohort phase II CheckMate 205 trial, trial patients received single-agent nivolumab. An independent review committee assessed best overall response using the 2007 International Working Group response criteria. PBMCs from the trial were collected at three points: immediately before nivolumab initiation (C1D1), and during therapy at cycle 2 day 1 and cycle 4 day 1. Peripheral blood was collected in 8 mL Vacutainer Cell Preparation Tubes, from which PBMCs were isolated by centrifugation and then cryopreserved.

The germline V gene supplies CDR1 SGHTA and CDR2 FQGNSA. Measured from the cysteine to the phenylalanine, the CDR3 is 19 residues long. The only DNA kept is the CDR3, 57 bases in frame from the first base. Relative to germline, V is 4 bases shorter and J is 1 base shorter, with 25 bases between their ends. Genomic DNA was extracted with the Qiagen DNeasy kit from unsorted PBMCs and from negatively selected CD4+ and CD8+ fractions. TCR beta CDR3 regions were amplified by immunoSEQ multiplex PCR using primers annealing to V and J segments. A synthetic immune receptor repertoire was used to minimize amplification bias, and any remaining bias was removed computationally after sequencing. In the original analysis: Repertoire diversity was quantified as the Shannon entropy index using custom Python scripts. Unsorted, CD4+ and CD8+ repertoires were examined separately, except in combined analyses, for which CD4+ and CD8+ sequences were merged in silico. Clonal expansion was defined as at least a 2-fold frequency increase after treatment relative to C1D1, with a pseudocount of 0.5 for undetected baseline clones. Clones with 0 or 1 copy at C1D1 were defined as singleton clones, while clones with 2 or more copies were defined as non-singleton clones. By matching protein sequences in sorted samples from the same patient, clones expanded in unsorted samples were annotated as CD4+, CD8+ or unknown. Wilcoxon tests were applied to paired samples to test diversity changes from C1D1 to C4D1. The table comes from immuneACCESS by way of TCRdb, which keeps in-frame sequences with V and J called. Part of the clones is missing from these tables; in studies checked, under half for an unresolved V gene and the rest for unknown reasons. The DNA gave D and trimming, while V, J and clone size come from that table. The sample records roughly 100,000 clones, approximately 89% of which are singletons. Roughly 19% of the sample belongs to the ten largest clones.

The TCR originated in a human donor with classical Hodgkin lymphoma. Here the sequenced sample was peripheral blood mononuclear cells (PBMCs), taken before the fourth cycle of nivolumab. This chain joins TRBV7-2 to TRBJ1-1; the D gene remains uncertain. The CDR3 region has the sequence CASSSPQRSPIQENTEAFF. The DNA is TGTGCCAGCAGCTCACCACAGCGATCTCCCATCCAAGAGAACACTGAAGCTTTCTTT.